The next 11 T cell receptor beta chains were all read from a single sample in a study of T and B cells in COVID-19 patients. Multiplex PCR with BIOMED2 TRB-A/B primer pools amplified TRB rearrangements. TCRdb reprocessed the multiplex PCR reads via MiXCR and lists one record per CDR3 protein. This table holds 20,000 to 30,000 distinct CDR3 sequences, 32% found once. TRB was amplified from about 260-540 ng of blood genomic DNA. The sequenced material came from blood. The receptors were sampled from a human donor who had recovered from COVID-19.

V and J are TRBV6-5 and TRBJ2-1; no clear D. With 6 bases removed from V and 7 bases from J, the gap between germline ends came to 7 bases. CDR3 length: 11 amino acids. CDR1 and CDR2 from the germline V gene are MNHEY and SVGAGI. CDR3 sequence (DNA): TGTGCCAGCAGCTACCGTAATGAGCAGTTCTTC. Its translation: CASSYRNEQFF.

V is TRBV5-6 and J is TRBJ1-2; possible D gene TRBD1, 6 bases. V gave up 3 bases and J gave up 5 bases, with 17 bases separating them. The CDR3 sequence is 15 residues long. Germline CDR1 reads SGHDT; CDR2 reads YYEEEE. CDR3 sequence reads: CASSSGTPSLYGYTF. In DNA form, the CDR3 reads TGTGCCAGCAGCTCCGGGACACCCTCTTTGTATGGCTACACCTTC. The entire variable domain, with the rest obtained from reference TRBV5-6 and TRBJ1-2, is as follows: DAGVTQSPTHLIKTRGQQVTLRCSPKSGHDTVSWYQQALGQGPQFIFQYYEEEERQRGNFPDRFSGHQFPNYSSELNVNALLLGDSALYLCASSSGTPSLYGYTFGSGTRLTVV.

This clonotype is categorized as medium-sized. This chain connects TRBV12-3 or TRBV12-4 to TRBJ2-3; D gene ambiguous. This CDR3 has 14 residues. Deletions cut 2 bases from V and 2 bases from J, with 8 bases between. CDR3 sequence reads: CASSLTSSTDTQYF. DNA of the CDR3: TGTGCCAGCAGTTTAACCAGCTCCACAGATACGCAGTATTTT.

There are a few counts of this clonotype. The chain employs TRBV24-1 and TRBJ2-7; D is unclear. Trimming pared 5 bases from V and 5 bases from J, leaving 6 bases between. Germline assignment: CDR1 KGHDR and CDR2 SFDVKD. CDR3 length equals 11 residues. The CDR3 loop reads CATSASNEQYF. DNA for the CDR3: TGTGCCACCAGTGCTTCAAACGAGCAGTACTTC.

The CDR3 reads CASSPGGSTDTQYF. DNA of the CDR3: TGTGCCAGCAGTCCAGGGGGGTCGACAGATACGCAGTATTTT. The chain recombines TRBV7-2 with TRBJ2-3; the D gene is possibly TRBD1 (7 bases). Germline values: CDR1 SGHTA, CDR2 FQGNSA. Between the trimmed V and J ends, which lost 6 bases and 3 bases, there was a span of 13 bases. The length of the CDR3 is 14 residues.

V usage is TRBV11-1 and J usage is TRBJ2-2; D ambiguous. This CDR3 has 15 amino acids. The germline V gene encodes CDR1 SGHAT and CDR2 FQDESV (reference sequence). Trimming left V 3 bases short and J 0 bases short, with 8 bases between. CDR3 in DNA: TGTGCCAGCAGCTTTAACCCAACGAACACCGGGGAGCTGTTTTTT. Residues: CASSFNPTNTGELFF.

This clonotype was counted many times. The rearrangement links TRBV6-2 or TRBV6-3 to TRBJ2-5, with unresolved D. The germline CDR1 and CDR2 sequences are MNHEY and SVGEGT. This CDR3 contains 14 residues. Trimming stripped 5 bases from V and 5 bases from J, with 15 bases between. The CDR3 sequence is CASSPFGPHETQYF. Here the CDR3 DNA reads TGTGCCAGCAGTCCGTTCGGGCCCCATGAGACCCAGTACTTC.

This clonotype appeared many times. V and J are TRBV12-3 or TRBV12-4 and TRBJ2-7; TRBD2 might be the D (6 bases). The CDR3 is made up of 14 amino acids. The ends were cut back, 5 bases at V and 3 bases at J, with 14 bases in the middle. The chain's CDR3 is CASSPRGTNYEQYF. The CDR3 coding sequence is TGTGCCAGCAGTCCACGCGGGACCAACTACGAGCAGTACTTC.

This chain links TRBV7-9 with TRBJ2-4; D unresolved. The germline V gene has CDR1 SEHNR and CDR2 FQNEAQ (reference sequence). The CDR3 has 17 amino acids. Trimming removed 5 bases from V and 0 bases from J, with 17 bases in between. This CDR3 is CASSRLSVDLAKNIQYF. As DNA, the CDR3 is TGTGCCAGCAGCCGTCTAAGTGTGGATTTAGCCAAAAACATTCAGTACTTC.

This clonotype was detected only a few times. The rearrangement uses TRBV27 and TRBJ2-1; D may be TRBD2 (5 bases). This CDR3 spans 16 amino acids. The V end was cut by 5 bases, the J end by 3 bases, with 17 bases between. CDR1 MNHEY and CDR2 SMNVEV come from the germline V gene (reference sequence). Here the CDR3 DNA reads TGTGCCAGCAGTCCTTGGGAGCGGATCTACTACAATGAGCAGTTCTTC. Translated, it gives CASSPWERIYYNEQFF.

This clonotype was found many times. The chain joins TRBV30 to TRBJ1-5; D gene ambiguous. V lost 1 base, J lost 7 bases, and 8 bases lay in between. Germline CDR1 is GTSNPN and CDR2 is SVGIG (reference sequence). This CDR3 has 12 residues. The CDR3 loop reads CAWSGLGQPQHF. The CDR3 nucleotides are TGTGCCTGGAGTGGTCTCGGCCAGCCCCAGCATTTT. The complete variable domain, with remaining parts taken from reference TRBV30 and TRBJ1-5, reads SQTIHQWPATLVQPVGSPLSLECTVEGTSNPNLYWYRQAAGRGLQLLFYSVGIGQISSEVPQNLSASRPQDRQFILSSKKLLLSDSGFYLCAWSGLGQPQHFGDGTRLSIL.